This T cell receptor (beta chain) was observed in a study of blood T cells in healthy people across ages. A second PCR of about 6 to 11 cycles used a sample-barcoded 5' primer and a J-beta primer mix. Every cDNA molecule bore a tag from a template-switch adaptor containing 12 random nucleotides. Each CDR3 protein is one row after TCRdb ran MiXCR on the 5' RACE reads. The table includes 450,000 to 600,000 distinct CDR3 sequences, about 29% detected once. CDR1 and CDR2 (germline): ENHRY, SYGVKD. The CDR3 has 15 amino acids. The trim removed 10 bases at V and 0 bases at J, leaving 10 bases unmatched. The draw of peripheral blood yielded approximately 10 milliliters from each donor. The same sample was also studied in work on T cells of mothers and their children.

The J gene is TRBJ1-1, the V gene TRBV10-3, with TRBD1 identical over 8 bases. The source is a boy under 10 years old in good health. The sequenced sample consisted of blood. CDR3 bases: TGTGCCACTGGACAGGGAGGGAGAATGAACACTGAAGCTTTCTTT. Protein: CATGQGGRMNTEAFF.